This T cell receptor (beta chain) is from a study of cytomegalovirus exposure and HLA in healthy donors. General study results and limits: The study listed 150 to 200 cytomegalovirus-associated TCR beta chains.

Generated by immunoSEQ multiplex PCR, the TCRdb table keeps only in-frame clones and is missing some. Counted here are about 340,000 clones, around 86% occurring once; the ten biggest clones make up around 0.84%. Germline-derived CDR1 and CDR2 are SGHRS and YFSETQ. With 1 base removed from V and 0 bases from J, the gap between germline ends came to 7 bases. This CDR3 spans 14 amino acids. Notes on this clone: What it binds is unknown.

The chain uses TRBV5-1 and TRBJ1-2; unclear D gene. The clonotype originates from a woman under 30 in good health and CMV-seronegative. The sample comprised PBMCs. CDR3 sequence reads: CASSLSSANYGYTF. The CDR3 bases are TGCGCCAGCAGCTTGTCCAGTGCTAACTATGGCTACACCTTC.